The rows below give T cell receptor beta chains drawn from one sample of a study of blood T cell repertoires in COVID-19. The assay was immunoSEQ multiplex PCR, and TCRdb's table has in-frame clones only and misses some. Counted here are roughly 230,000 clones, 70% to 85% occurring once; the ten biggest clones make up roughly 3.5%. The sample consisted of PBMCs or T cells enriched from blood (not recorded which). All receptors derive from a woman aged 60-75 years who had recovered from COVID-19. The CDR3 runs from the conserved cysteine through the conserved F or W. The order of the fields is J gene, clone size, V gene, CDR3 length, D gene, CDR3 protein, CDR3 DNA. The D gene is left open where the match is weak. Rows may omit the clone size; those that give it use once, few, many or a size class.

j_call: TRBJ1-3; clone_size: NA; v_call: TRBV2; cdr3_length: 14; d_call: NA; cdr3_aa: CASREHDSGNTIYF; cdr3_nt: TGTGCCAGCAGAGAGCATGACTCTGGAAACACCATATATTTT
j_call: TRBJ2-6; clone_size: once; v_call: TRBV18; cdr3_length: 15; d_call: TRBD1; cdr3_aa: CASSPLRDRAEVLTF; cdr3_nt: TGTGCCAGCTCACCACTTAGGGACAGGGCTGAAGTCCTGACTTTC
j_call: TRBJ1-5; clone_size: NA; v_call: TRBV19; cdr3_length: 15; d_call: NA; cdr3_aa: CASSIRLDSNQPQHF; cdr3_nt: TGTGCCAGTAGTATAAGACTGGATAGCAATCAGCCCCAGCATTTT
j_call: TRBJ2-3; clone_size: NA; v_call: TRBV4-2; cdr3_length: 15; d_call: TRBD1; cdr3_aa: CASSQEGLTGDTQYF; cdr3_nt: TGTGCCAGCAGCCAAGAAGGACTGACAGGGGATACGCAGTATTTT
j_call: TRBJ1-2; clone_size: NA; v_call: TRBV19; cdr3_length: 14; d_call: NA; cdr3_aa: CASRTSGGNYGYTF; cdr3_nt: TGTGCCAGTCGGACGTCCGGGGGAAACTATGGCTACACCTTC
j_call: TRBJ2-5; clone_size: NA; v_call: TRBV5-8; cdr3_length: 14; d_call: TRBD2; cdr3_aa: CASRTSGNQETQYF; cdr3_nt: TGTGCCAGCAGGACTAGCGGGAACCAAGAGACCCAGTACTTC
j_call: TRBJ2-7; clone_size: NA; v_call: TRBV3-1/TRBV3-2; cdr3_length: 14; d_call: NA; cdr3_aa: CASSPRRGPYEQYF; cdr3_nt: TGTGCCAGCAGCCCTCGCAGGGGCCCATACGAGCAGTACTTC
j_call: TRBJ2-2; clone_size: NA; v_call: TRBV7-6; cdr3_length: 16; d_call: TRBD1; cdr3_aa: CASSLAGTGGVGELFF; cdr3_nt: TGTGCCAGCAGCTTAGCTGGGACAGGGGGCGTCGGGGAGCTGTTTTTT
j_call: TRBJ1-5; clone_size: NA; v_call: TRBV12-3/TRBV12-4; cdr3_length: 13; d_call: NA; cdr3_aa: CASSSRKNQPQHF; cdr3_nt: TGTGCCAGCAGCTCCAGGAAAAATCAGCCCCAGCATTTT
j_call: TRBJ1-1; clone_size: NA; v_call: TRBV6-5; cdr3_length: 14; d_call: TRBD1; cdr3_aa: CASNPTGGNTEAFF; cdr3_nt: TGTGCCAGCAATCCGACAGGGGGAAACACTGAAGCTTTCTTT
j_call: TRBJ1-5; clone_size: NA; v_call: TRBV19; cdr3_length: 14; d_call: TRBD1; cdr3_aa: CASSLGQGRQPQHF; cdr3_nt: TGTGCCAGTAGTCTAGGACAGGGGCGCCAGCCCCAGCATTTT
j_call: TRBJ2-5; clone_size: few; v_call: TRBV4-1; cdr3_length: 20; d_call: NA; cdr3_aa: CASSQDGTLGGRGSQETQYF; cdr3_nt: TGCGCCAGCAGCCAAGATGGGACATTAGGAGGGAGGGGCAGTCAAGAGACCCAGTACTTC
j_call: TRBJ2-5; clone_size: once; v_call: TRBV19; cdr3_length: 14; d_call: TRBD2; cdr3_aa: CASRPAGGVETQYF; cdr3_nt: TGTGCCAGTCGTCCGGCGGGAGGGGTAGAGACCCAGTACTTC
j_call: TRBJ1-1; clone_size: NA; v_call: TRBV7-9; cdr3_length: 18; d_call: TRBD1; cdr3_aa: CASSPPPDRGDLNTEAFF; cdr3_nt: TGTGCCAGCAGCCCACCTCCAGACAGGGGGGACCTGAACACTGAAGCTTTCTTT
j_call: TRBJ2-2; clone_size: NA; v_call: TRBV4-3; cdr3_length: 15; d_call: NA; cdr3_aa: CASSPYYIRTGELFF; cdr3_nt: TGCGCCAGCAGCCCGTACTATATTCGGACCGGGGAGCTGTTTTTT
j_call: TRBJ2-3; clone_size: NA; v_call: TRBV11-2; cdr3_length: 14; d_call: NA; cdr3_aa: CASNGMRITDTQYF; cdr3_nt: TGTGCCAGCAACGGTATGCGCATCACAGATACGCAGTATTTT
j_call: TRBJ2-1; clone_size: NA; v_call: TRBV3-1/TRBV3-2; cdr3_length: 15; d_call: TRBD1; cdr3_aa: CASSQDQTGSNEQFF; cdr3_nt: TGTGCCAGCAGCCAAGATCAGACAGGGTCCAATGAGCAGTTCTTC
j_call: TRBJ2-5; clone_size: NA; v_call: TRBV4-1; cdr3_length: 14; d_call: NA; cdr3_aa: CASSQDRAQETQYF; cdr3_nt: TGCGCCAGCAGCCAAGACAGGGCTCAAGAGACCCAGTACTTC
j_call: TRBJ2-7; clone_size: NA; v_call: TRBV23-1; cdr3_length: 14; d_call: NA; cdr3_aa: CASSQGQTSYEQYF; cdr3_nt: TGCGCCAGCAGTCAAGGACAGACCTCCTACGAGCAGTACTTC
j_call: TRBJ2-4; clone_size: NA; v_call: TRBV4-1; cdr3_length: 17; d_call: TRBD2; cdr3_aa: CASSQDPSGRAQNIQYF; cdr3_nt: TGCGCCAGCAGCCAAGATCCAAGCGGGAGGGCCCAAAACATTCAGTACTTC
j_call: TRBJ2-6; clone_size: NA; v_call: TRBV7-6; cdr3_length: 19; d_call: TRBD2; cdr3_aa: CASSLRSAGGFSGANVLTF; cdr3_nt: TGTGCCAGCAGCCTCCGGTCAGCGGGAGGGTTCTCTGGGGCCAACGTCCTGACTTTC
j_call: TRBJ1-4; clone_size: once; v_call: TRBV11-2; cdr3_length: 13; d_call: NA; cdr3_aa: CASSPRRDEKLFF; cdr3_nt: TGTGCCAGCAGCCCCCGCAGGGATGAAAAACTGTTTTTT
j_call: TRBJ2-7; clone_size: NA; v_call: TRBV19; cdr3_length: 12; d_call: NA; cdr3_aa: CASSSGGYEQYF; cdr3_nt: TGTGCCAGTAGTAGCGGCGGGTACGAGCAGTACTTC
j_call: TRBJ1-3; clone_size: NA; v_call: TRBV18; cdr3_length: 16; d_call: TRBD1; cdr3_aa: CASSPRTGDTGNTIYF; cdr3_nt: TGTGCCAGCTCACCCCGGACAGGGGATACTGGAAACACCATATATTTT
j_call: TRBJ2-1; clone_size: NA; v_call: TRBV15; cdr3_length: 17; d_call: TRBD2; cdr3_aa: CATSRDYATSGTNEQFF; cdr3_nt: TGTGCCACCAGCAGAGATTACGCGACTAGCGGAACCAATGAGCAGTTCTTC
j_call: TRBJ2-3; clone_size: NA; v_call: TRBV6-5; cdr3_length: 15; d_call: NA; cdr3_aa: CASSYSPSEWETQYF; cdr3_nt: TGTGCCAGCAGTTACTCCCCCTCAGAGTGGGAGACGCAGTATTTT
j_call: TRBJ1-2; clone_size: NA; v_call: TRBV6-4; cdr3_length: 15; d_call: NA; cdr3_aa: CASSDGVGLGYGYTF; cdr3_nt: TGTGCCAGCAGTGACGGCGTGGGGCTAGGCTATGGCTACACCTTC
j_call: TRBJ2-6; clone_size: NA; v_call: TRBV19; cdr3_length: 15; d_call: NA; cdr3_aa: CASRITASGANVLTF; cdr3_nt: TGTGCCAGTAGGATCACAGCCTCTGGGGCCAACGTCCTGACTTTC
j_call: TRBJ2-1; clone_size: NA; v_call: TRBV10-1; cdr3_length: 15; d_call: NA; cdr3_aa: CASSVGFFSYNEQFF; cdr3_nt: TGCGCCAGCAGTGTCGGGTTTTTCTCCTACAATGAGCAGTTCTTC
j_call: TRBJ2-3; clone_size: NA; v_call: TRBV18; cdr3_length: 13; d_call: NA; cdr3_aa: CASSPISGDTQYF; cdr3_nt: TGTGCCAGCTCCCCCATATCGGGTGATACGCAGTATTTT
j_call: TRBJ1-5; clone_size: once; v_call: TRBV2; cdr3_length: 14; d_call: NA; cdr3_aa: CASSESLPDQPQHF; cdr3_nt: TGTGCCAGCAGTGAATCCCTCCCGGATCAGCCCCAGCATTTT
j_call: TRBJ1-2; clone_size: NA; v_call: TRBV7-6; cdr3_length: 15; d_call: TRBD1; cdr3_aa: CASSRRQGANYGYTF; cdr3_nt: TGTGCCAGCAGCCGTCGACAGGGGGCTAACTATGGCTACACCTTC